This T cell receptor beta chain originates from a study of breast tumors, draining lymph nodes, adjacent tissues. TCRdb recomputed calls from the multiplex PCR reads with MiXCR, one row per CDR3 protein. The table lists tens of thousands of distinct CDR3 sequences, about 61% of them singletons. Between the trimmed V and J ends, which lost 4 bases and 7 bases, there was a span of 26 bases. The CDR3 has 17 amino acids. Germline CDR1 is MNHEY and CDR2 is SMNVEV (reference sequence). This clonotype has just one count. The receptor comes from a female donor with breast cancer. Some clones in this sample may be carry-over from other donors' samples. Sequences were obtained from tumor-adjacent breast tissue. The chain has TRBV27 and TRBJ2-7; D is uncertain. The CDR3 DNA reads TGTGCCAGCAGTTCCGATCGGACCCCGAACGGGCTATGGGAGCAGTACGTC. Amino acid sequence: CASSSDRTPNGLWEQYV.